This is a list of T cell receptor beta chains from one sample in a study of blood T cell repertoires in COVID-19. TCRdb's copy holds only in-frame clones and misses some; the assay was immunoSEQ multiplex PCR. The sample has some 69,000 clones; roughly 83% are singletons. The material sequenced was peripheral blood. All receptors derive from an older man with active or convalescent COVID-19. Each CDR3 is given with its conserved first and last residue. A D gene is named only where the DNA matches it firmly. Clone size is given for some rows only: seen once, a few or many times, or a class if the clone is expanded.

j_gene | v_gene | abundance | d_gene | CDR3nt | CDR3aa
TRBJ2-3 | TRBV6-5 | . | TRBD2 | TGTGCCAGCAGGCTAGCGGGAGCAGATACGCAGTATTTT | CASRLAGADTQYF
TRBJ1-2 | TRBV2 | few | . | TGTGCCAGCAGGGCAAGTATCTATGGCTACACCTTC | CASRASIYGYTF
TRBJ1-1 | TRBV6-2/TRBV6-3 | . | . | TGTGCCAGCAGTTACGGTGGGCAGGCCTCGAACACTGAAGCTTTCTTT | CASSYGGQASNTEAFF
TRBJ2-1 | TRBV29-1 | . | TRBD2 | TGCAGCACAGAATGGCTAGCGGGGGTTGGTGAGCAGTTCTTC | CSTEWLAGVGEQFF
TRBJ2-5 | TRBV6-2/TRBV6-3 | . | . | TGTGCCAGCAGTTGGGCTGCAAGGGAGACCCAGTACTTC | CASSWAARETQYF
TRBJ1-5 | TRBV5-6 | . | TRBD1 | TGTGCCAGCAGCTTATATCAGGGGGCCGGTCAGCCCCAGCATTTT | CASSLYQGAGQPQHF
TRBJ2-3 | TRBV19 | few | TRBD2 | TGTGCCAGTAGCTTGAGCGGGAGGGGCACAGATACGCAGTATTTT | CASSLSGRGTDTQYF
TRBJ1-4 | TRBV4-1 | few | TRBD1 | TGCGCCAGCAGCCAGCCCGGGACAGGGTCTGAAAAACTGTTTTTT | CASSQPGTGSEKLFF
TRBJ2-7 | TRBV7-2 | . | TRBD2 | TGTGCCAGCAGCTTCGGACTAGCGGGAGATCCCTACGAGCAGTACTTC | CASSFGLAGDPYEQYF
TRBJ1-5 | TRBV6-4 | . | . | TGTGCCAGCAGCGCTGAGTATAGCAATCAGCCCCAGCATTTT | CASSAEYSNQPQHF
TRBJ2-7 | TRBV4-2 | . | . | TGTGCCAGCAGCCTGGAGGCTAGACTAGCCTACGAGCAGTACTTC | CASSLEARLAYEQYF
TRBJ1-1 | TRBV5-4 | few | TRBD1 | TGTGCCAGCAGCCCAGGACAGGGGATAATGAACACTGAAGCTTTCTTT | CASSPGQGIMNTEAFF
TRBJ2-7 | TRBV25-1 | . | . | TGTGCCAGCAGTGAATCTCCCAGCGGCTACGAGCAGTACTTC | CASSESPSGYEQYF
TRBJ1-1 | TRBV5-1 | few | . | TGCGCCAGCAGCTTGCCCGGGAACACTGAAGCTTTCTTT | CASSLPGNTEAFF
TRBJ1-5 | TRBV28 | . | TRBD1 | TGTGCCAGCAGTTTATTACAGGGGGTAGATCAGCCCCAGCATTTT | CASSLLQGVDQPQHF
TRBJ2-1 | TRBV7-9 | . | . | TGTGCCAGCAGCATAAAGACTGGACTGGTAGGCTACAATGAGCAGTTCTTC | CASSIKTGLVGYNEQFF
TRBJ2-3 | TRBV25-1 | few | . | TGTGCCAGCAGTGGACTCAGATTTAGTACGCAGTATTTT | CASSGLRFSTQYF
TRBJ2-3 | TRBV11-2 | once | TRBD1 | TGTGCCAGCAGCTTGGACAGGGGGCCTGATACGCAGTATTTT | CASSLDRGPDTQYF
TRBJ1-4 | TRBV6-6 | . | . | TGTGCCAGCAGTCCGGGGGGGGCTAATGAAAAACTGTTTTTT | CASSPGGANEKLFF
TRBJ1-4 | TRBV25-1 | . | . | TGTGCCAGCAGTGAATTTTTAGACACCGAAAAACTGTTTTTT | CASSEFLDTEKLFF
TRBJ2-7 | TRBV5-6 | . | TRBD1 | TGTGCCAGCGGACCAGGGGGAACCTACGAGCAGTACTTC | CASGPGGTYEQYF